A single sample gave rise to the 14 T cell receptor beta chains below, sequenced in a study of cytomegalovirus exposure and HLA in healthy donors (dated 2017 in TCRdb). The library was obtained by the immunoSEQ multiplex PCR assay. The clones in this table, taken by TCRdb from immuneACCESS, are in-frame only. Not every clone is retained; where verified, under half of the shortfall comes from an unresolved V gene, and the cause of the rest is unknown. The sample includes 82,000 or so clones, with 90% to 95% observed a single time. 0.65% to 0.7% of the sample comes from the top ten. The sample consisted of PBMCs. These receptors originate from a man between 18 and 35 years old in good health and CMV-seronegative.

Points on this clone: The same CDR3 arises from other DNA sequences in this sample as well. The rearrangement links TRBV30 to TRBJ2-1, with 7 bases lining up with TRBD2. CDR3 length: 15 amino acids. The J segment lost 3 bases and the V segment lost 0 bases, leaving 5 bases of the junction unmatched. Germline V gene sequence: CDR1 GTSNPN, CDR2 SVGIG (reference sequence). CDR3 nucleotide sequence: TGTGCCTGGAGTGTAGGAGCGGGGAGCTACAATGAGCAGTTCTTC. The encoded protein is CAWSVGAGSYNEQFF.

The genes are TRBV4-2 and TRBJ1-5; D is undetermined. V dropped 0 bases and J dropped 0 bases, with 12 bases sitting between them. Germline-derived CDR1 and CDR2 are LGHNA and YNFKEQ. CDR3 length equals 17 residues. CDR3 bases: TGTGCCAGCAGCCAAGAGGAAACAGCTTATAGCAATCAGCCCCAGCATTTT. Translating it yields CASSQEETAYSNQPQHF.

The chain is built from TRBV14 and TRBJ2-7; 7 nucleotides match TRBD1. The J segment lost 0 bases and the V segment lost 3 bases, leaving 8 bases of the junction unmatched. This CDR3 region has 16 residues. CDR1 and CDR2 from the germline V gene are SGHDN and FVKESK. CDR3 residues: CASSHLQGPSSYEQYF. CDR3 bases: TGTGCCAGCAGCCACTTACAGGGGCCGAGCTCCTACGAGCAGTACTTC. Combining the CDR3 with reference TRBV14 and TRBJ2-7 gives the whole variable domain EAGVTQFPSHSVIEKGQTVTLRCDPISGHDNLYWYRRVMGKEIKFLLHFVKESKQDESGMPNNRFLAERTGGTYSTLKVQPAELEDSGVYFCASSHLQGPSSYEQYFGPGTRLTVT.

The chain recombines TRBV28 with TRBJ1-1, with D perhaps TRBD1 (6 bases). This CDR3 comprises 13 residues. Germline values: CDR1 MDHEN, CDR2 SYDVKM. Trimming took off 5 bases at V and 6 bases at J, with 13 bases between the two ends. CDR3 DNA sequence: TGTGCCAGCAGTCCAGGGGTGTTCGCTGAAGCTTTCTTT. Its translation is CASSPGVFAEAFF. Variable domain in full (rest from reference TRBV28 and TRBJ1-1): DVKVTQSSRYLVKRTGEKVFLECVQDMDHENMFWYRQDPGLGLRLIYFSYDVKMKEKGDIPEGYSVSREKKERFSLILESASTNQTSMYLCASSPGVFAEAFFGQGTRLTVV.

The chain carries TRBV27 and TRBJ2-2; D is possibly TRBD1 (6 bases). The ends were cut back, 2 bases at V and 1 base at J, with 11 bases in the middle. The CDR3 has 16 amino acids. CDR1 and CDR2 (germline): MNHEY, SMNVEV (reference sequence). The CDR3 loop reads CASSLTGPMNTGELFF. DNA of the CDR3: TGTGCCAGCAGTTTAACAGGGCCCATGAACACCGGGGAGCTGTTTTTT.

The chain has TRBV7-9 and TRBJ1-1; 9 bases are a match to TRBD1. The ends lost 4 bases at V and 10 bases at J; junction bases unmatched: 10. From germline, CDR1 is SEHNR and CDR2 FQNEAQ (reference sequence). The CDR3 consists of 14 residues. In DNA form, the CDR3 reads TGTGCCAGCAGCTCGAGAACAGGGGGCGAGGGAGCTTTCTTT. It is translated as CASSSRTGGEGAFF.

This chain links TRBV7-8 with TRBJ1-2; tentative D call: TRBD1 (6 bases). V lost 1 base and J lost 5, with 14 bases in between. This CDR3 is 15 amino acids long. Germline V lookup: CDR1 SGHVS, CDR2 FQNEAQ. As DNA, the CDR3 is TGTGCCAGCAGCTTAGTCCAAGGGGGAGGGTATGGCTACACCTTC. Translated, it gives CASSLVQGGGYGYTF. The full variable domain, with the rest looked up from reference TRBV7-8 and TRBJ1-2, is GAGVSQSPRYKVAKRGQDVALRCDPISGHVSLFWYQQALGQGPEFLTYFQNEAQLDKSGLPSDRFFAERPEGSVSTLKIQRTQQEDSAVYLCASSLVQGGGYGYTFGSGTRLTVV.

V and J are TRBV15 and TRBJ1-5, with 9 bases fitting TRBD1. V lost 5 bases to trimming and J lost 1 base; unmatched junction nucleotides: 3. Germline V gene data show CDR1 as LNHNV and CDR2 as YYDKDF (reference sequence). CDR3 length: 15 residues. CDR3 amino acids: CATSVQGASNQPQHF. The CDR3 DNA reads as TGTGCCACCAGCGTACAGGGGGCGAGCAATCAGCCCCAGCATTTT.

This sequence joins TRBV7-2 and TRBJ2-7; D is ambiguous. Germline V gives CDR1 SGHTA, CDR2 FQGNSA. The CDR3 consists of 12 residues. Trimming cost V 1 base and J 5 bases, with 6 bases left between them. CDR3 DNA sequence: TGTGCCAGCAGCTTAGGCGCCGACGAGCAGTACTTC. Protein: CASSLGADEQYF.

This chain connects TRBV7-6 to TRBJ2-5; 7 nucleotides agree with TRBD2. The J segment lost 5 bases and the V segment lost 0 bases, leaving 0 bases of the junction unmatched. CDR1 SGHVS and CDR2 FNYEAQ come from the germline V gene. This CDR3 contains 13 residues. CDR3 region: CASSLAGGETQYF. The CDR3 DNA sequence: TGTGCCAGCAGCTTAGCGGGGGGGGAGACCCAGTACTTC.

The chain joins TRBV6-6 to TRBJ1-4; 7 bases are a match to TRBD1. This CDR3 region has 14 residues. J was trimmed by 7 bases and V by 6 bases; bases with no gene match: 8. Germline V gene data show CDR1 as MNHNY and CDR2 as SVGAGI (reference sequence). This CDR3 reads CASSLQGFGEKLFF. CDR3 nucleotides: TGTGCCAGCAGCCTACAGGGGTTTGGTGAAAAACTGTTTTTT.

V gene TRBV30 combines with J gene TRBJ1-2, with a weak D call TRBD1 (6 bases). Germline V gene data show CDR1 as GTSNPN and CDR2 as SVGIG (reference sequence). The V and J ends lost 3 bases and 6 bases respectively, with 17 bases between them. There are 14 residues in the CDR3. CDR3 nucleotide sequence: TGTGCCTGGAGCCCGGGGGGCCCAGGGAATGGCTACACCTTC. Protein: CAWSPGGPGNGYTF.

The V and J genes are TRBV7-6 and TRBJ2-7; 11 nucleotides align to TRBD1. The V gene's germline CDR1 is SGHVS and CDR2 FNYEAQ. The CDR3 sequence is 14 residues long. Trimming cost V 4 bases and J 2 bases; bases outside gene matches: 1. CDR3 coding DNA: TGTGCCAGCAGCTCGGGACAGGGGGCCTACGAGCAGTACTTC. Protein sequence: CASSSGQGAYEQYF. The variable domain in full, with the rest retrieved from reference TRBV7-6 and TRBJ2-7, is GAGVSQSPRYKVTKRGQDVALRCDPISGHVSLYWYRQALGQGPEFLTYFNYEAQQDKSGLPNDRFSAERPEGSISTLTIQRTEQRDSAMYRCASSSGQGAYEQYFGPGTRLTVT.

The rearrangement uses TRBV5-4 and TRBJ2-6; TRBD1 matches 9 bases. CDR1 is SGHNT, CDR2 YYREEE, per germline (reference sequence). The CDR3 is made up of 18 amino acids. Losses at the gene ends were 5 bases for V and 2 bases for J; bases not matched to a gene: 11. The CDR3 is CASRPTGGEVAGANVLTF. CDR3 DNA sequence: TGTGCCAGCAGGCCTACAGGGGGCGAGGTAGCTGGGGCCAACGTCCTGACTTTC.